The clone carrying this T cell receptor beta chain was recorded only once. Its antigen is not known. The table came from immunoSEQ multiplex PCR; TCRdb's copy has only in-frame clones and leaves some out. The sample lists about 120,000 clones, about 91% seen once, with over 0.25% in the top ten. The source of the sample is a study of T cell repertoires and HLA-DP antigens. Study information: Transduced HeLa cells presented HLA-DP to CD4+ T cells.

General study results and limits: The CD4+ repertoire was not split into naive and memory.

This CDR3 has 13 residues. Trimming left V 7 bases short and J 3 bases short, with 12 bases between. Germline CDR1 reads SNHLY; CDR2 reads FYNNEI. The sequenced sample consisted of CD4+ T cells from PBMCs. This chain connects TRBV2 to TRBJ1-2, with D possibly matching TRBD1 (5 bases). The TCR sequence derives from a woman between 18 and 29 years old in good health and CMV-seronegative. This CDR3 is CASKDDSHYGYTF. The CDR3 DNA is TGTGCCAGCAAGGACGACAGTCACTATGGCTACACCTTC.